This passage covers 32 T cell receptor beta chains from one sample sequenced in a study of T cell responses to AZD1222 COVID-19 vaccine. TCRdb's table, derived via immunoSEQ multiplex PCR, lists solely in-frame clones and lacks some. This sample has some 140,000 clones, with about 87% found just once. The source material was peripheral blood, sampled on day 0 of AZD1222 vaccination. The source of these receptors is an adult in good health.

V is TRBV4-1 and J is TRBJ1-1; D is undetermined. This CDR3 is built from 15 residues. Trimming pared 0 bases from V and 7 bases from J, leaving 15 bases between. Germline CDR1 and CDR2: MGHRA and YSYEKL. Here the CDR3 reads CASSQDIAREFEAFF. Written as DNA, the CDR3 is TGCGCCAGCAGCCAAGACATTGCTCGGGAGTTTGAAGCTTTCTTT.

The rearrangement joins TRBV19 to TRBJ1-6; no definite D call. The CDR3 consists of 16 residues. Looked up from germline, CDR1 is LNHDA and CDR2 is SQIVND (reference sequence). Trimming left V 5 bases short and J 9 bases short, with 20 bases between. CDR3 nucleotides: TGTGCCAGTAGTTCCGATTCGGCCGGTATGATTTCACCCCTCCACTTT. Amino acid sequence: CASSSDSAGMISPLHF.

This clone was recorded a few times. The chain is built from TRBV7-8 and TRBJ1-5, with D possibly matching TRBD1 (5 bases). With 5 bases removed from V and 7 bases from J, the gap between germline ends came to 15 bases. The CDR3 consists of 14 residues. The germline V gene encodes CDR1 SGHVS and CDR2 FQNEAQ. CDR3 nucleotide sequence: TGTGCCAGCAGCCCCTCGGGACCTTGGCAGCCCCAGCATTTT. Amino acid sequence: CASSPSGPWQPQHF.

J is TRBJ1-6 and V is TRBV28, with D tentatively TRBD1 (5 bases). The V end lost 2 bases, the J end lost 7 bases, and 9 bases lay between the germline ends. Germline V gene data show CDR1 as MDHEN and CDR2 as SYDVKM. CDR3 length: 14 amino acids. The CDR3 coding sequence is TGTGCCAGCAGTTTAGTGGGGGGGAATTCACCCCTCCACTTT. Protein product: CASSLVGGNSPLHF.

Remarks on this clone: No conserved phenylalanine or tryptophan is present at the end of the CDR3, so a read error is the likely explanation. The limits of the CDR3 on the DNA are not certain, so only TCRdb's listed CDR3 is given. V usage is TRBV20-1 and J usage is TRBJ1-1. Germline values: CDR1 DFQATT, CDR2 SNEGSKA (reference sequence). The CDR3 is 9 amino acids long, termini counted. CDR3 amino acids: CSAGSAFPG.

The CDR3: CASSDWVGLQETQYF. In nucleotides, the CDR3 is TGTGCCAGCAGTGATTGGGTCGGACTTCAAGAGACCCAGTACTTC. The V gene is TRBV6-1, the J gene TRBJ2-5, with D possibly being TRBD2 (5 bases). Germline V gene data show CDR1 as MNHNS and CDR2 as SASEGT. The germline V and J ends were trimmed by 3 bases and 2 bases, with 13 bases remaining between them. CDR3 length equals 15 residues.

This clone was seen a single time. The V gene is TRBV5-4, the J gene TRBJ2-3; 12 bases fit TRBD2. The germline V gene encodes CDR1 SGHNT and CDR2 YYREEE (reference sequence). There are 14 residues in the CDR3. V lost 2 bases to trimming and J lost 8 bases; unmatched junction nucleotides: 3. In nucleotides, the CDR3 is TGTGCCAGCAGCTTTGCTAGCGGGGGGGGTACGCAGTATTTT. Translation gives CASSFASGGGTQYF.

This clone showed up just once. The chain is built from TRBV11-2 and TRBJ2-7, with 9 bases fitting TRBD2. V lost 5 bases, J lost 7 bases, and 3 bases stayed unmatched. CDR1 and CDR2 (germline): SGHAT, FQNNGV. This CDR3 is 12 amino acids long. CDR3 nucleotides: TGTGCCAGCAGCCTTCTAGCGGGGGAGCAGTACTTC. This gives the protein CASSLLAGEQYF.

This clone occurred once. CDR3 in DNA: TGTGCCAGCAGCCCCTGGACCGGGGAGCTGTTTTTT. It encodes CASSPWTGELFF. The rearrangement links TRBV7-8 to TRBJ2-2; no clear D. Germline V gives CDR1 SGHVS, CDR2 FQNEAQ. The CDR3 is 12 residues long. V shed 5 bases and J shed 5 bases, with 6 bases lying between them.

V gene TRBV7-8 combines with J gene TRBJ1-1; no definite D call. CDR1 is SGHVS, CDR2 FQNEAQ, per germline. CDR3 length: 13 residues. With 3 bases removed from V and 6 bases from J, the gap between germline ends came to 11 bases. CDR3 amino acids: CASSFERTSEAFF. The CDR3 nucleotides read TGTGCCAGCAGCTTTGAACGGACTTCTGAAGCTTTCTTT.

The table lists this clone with a few counts. The CDR3 nucleotides read TGTGCCAGCAGTAGCGAGGGAGACTACACCTTC. Its protein product is CASSSEGDYTF. The chain carries TRBV28 and TRBJ1-2; D unresolved. Germline CDR1 MDHEN, CDR2 SYDVKM. V lost 5 bases, J lost 10 bases, and 11 bases lay in between. The CDR3 runs to 11 residues.

CDR3 DNA sequence: TGTGCCAGCAGCCCACCCCCGGGACAGGGGAATGGCTACACCTTC. This codes for CASSPPPGQGNGYTF. The rearrangement links TRBV28 to TRBJ1-2; 10 nucleotides match TRBD1. This CDR3 comprises 15 residues. Per germline, CDR1 MDHEN and CDR2 SYDVKM. The V segment lost 6 bases and the J segment 6 bases; nucleotides outside the gene matches: 10.

The gene calls are TRBV5-1 and TRBJ2-7, with D possibly matching TRBD1 (6 bases). This CDR3 has 13 amino acids. Germline loops: CDR1 SGHRS, CDR2 YFSETQ. Trimming pared 3 bases from V and 3 bases from J, leaving 10 bases between. The CDR3 region is CASSSGQLYEQYF. The CDR3 DNA follows: TGCGCCAGCAGCTCGGGACAACTCTACGAGCAGTACTTC. Full variable domain (outside the CDR3, taken from reference TRBV5-1 and TRBJ2-7): KAGVTQTPRYLIKTRGQQVTLSCSPISGHRSVSWYQQTPGQGLQFLFEYFSETQRNKGNFPGRFSGRQFSNSRSEMNVSTLELGDSALYLCASSSGQLYEQYFGPGTRLTVT.

This chain uses TRBV7-9 with TRBJ2-7; possible D gene TRBD1, 6 bases. The CDR3 spans 14 residues. The V end lost 6 bases, the J end lost 4 bases, and 16 bases lay between the germline ends. Germline CDR1 and CDR2: SEHNR and FQNEAQ (reference sequence). In DNA form, the CDR3 reads TGTGCCAGCAGTACCCCTGGACAGCGGTACGAGCAGTACTTC. It codes for CASSTPGQRYEQYF.

The gene calls are TRBV19 and TRBJ1-5; D is unresolved. Between the trimmed V and J ends, which lost 3 bases and 3 bases, there was a span of 12 bases. CDR1 and CDR2 from the germline V gene are LNHDA and SQIVND (reference sequence). CDR3 length: 15 residues. This chain's CDR3 is CASSMMAELNQPQHF. The CDR3 DNA reads as TGTGCCAGTAGTATGATGGCGGAACTCAATCAGCCCCAGCATTTT.

The rearrangement uses TRBV5-1 and TRBJ2-2; TRBD1 matches at 7 bases. Germline trimming cut 3 bases from V and 1 base from J; bases unmatched to any gene: 6. Germline CDR1 and CDR2: SGHRS and YFSETQ. The CDR3 is 16 residues long. In DNA, the CDR3 is TGCGCCAGCAGCTCACAGGGGTCGGTGAACACCGGGGAGCTGTTTTTT. Translating it yields CASSSQGSVNTGELFF.

The V call is TRBV19, the J call TRBJ2-7, with a possible D match to TRBD2 (5 bases). Germline-derived CDR1 and CDR2 are LNHDA and SQIVND (reference sequence). CDR3 length: 19 amino acids. The V and J ends lost 5 bases and 0 bases respectively, with 26 bases between them. The DNA for the CDR3 is TGTGCCAGTAGTTCGTATAGTTCTGGAGGACGGAGCCTCTCCTACGAGCAGTACTTC. This gives the protein CASSSYSSGGRSLSYEQYF.

This chain connects TRBV7-2 to TRBJ2-2, with D possibly being TRBD2 (5 bases). CDR3 length: 17 amino acids. With 5 bases removed from V and 0 bases from J, the gap between germline ends came to 16 bases. Germline CDR1 SGHTA, CDR2 FQGNSA. CDR3 sequence: CASSPERQRANTGELFF. CDR3 DNA: TGTGCCAGCAGCCCCGAGCGGCAGCGCGCGAACACCGGGGAGCTGTTTTTT.

The chain links TRBV11-1 to TRBJ2-5, with TRBD2 matching 9 bases. J gave up 1 base and V 1 base, and 4 bases lay outside the gene matches. This CDR3 has 16 residues. In germline, CDR1 is SGHAT, CDR2 FQDESV (reference sequence). This CDR3 is CASSLVAGGPQETQYF. The CDR3 bases are TGTGCCAGCAGCTTAGTTGCGGGGGGGCCCCAAGAGACCCAGTACTTC.

DNA of the CDR3: TGTGCCAGCAGGCTCTCCGGCTCTGGAAACACCATATATTTT. Translating it yields CASRLSGSGNTIYF. The V call is TRBV6-6, the J call TRBJ1-3; D gene unclear. The V end lost 6 bases, the J end lost 0 bases, and 9 bases lay between the germline ends. CDR3 length: 14 residues. Germline V gives CDR1 MNHNY, CDR2 SVGAGI (reference sequence).

V and J are TRBV2 and TRBJ1-6; 8 bases agree with TRBD1. In germline, CDR1 is SNHLY, CDR2 FYNNEI. The CDR3 sequence is 15 residues long. Trimming removed 6 bases from V and 7 bases from J; junction bases left unmatched: 8. The CDR3 DNA reads as TGTGCCAGCAGCGGACAGGGCACTAGAAATTCACCCCTCCACTTT. As protein: CASSGQGTRNSPLHF.

This rearrangement joins TRBV5-6 to TRBJ1-5; weak D call: TRBD1 (6 bases). Germline CDR1 SGHDT, CDR2 YYEEEE. Between the trimmed V and J ends, which lost 2 bases and 1 base, there was a span of 10 bases. This CDR3 has 15 amino acids. The CDR3 reads CASSLQGKSNQPQHF. DNA for the CDR3: TGTGCCAGCAGCTTACAGGGTAAGAGCAATCAGCCCCAGCATTTT. The variable domain in full, with the rest retrieved from reference TRBV5-6 and TRBJ1-5, is DAGVTQSPTHLIKTRGQQVTLRCSPKSGHDTVSWYQQALGQGPQFIFQYYEEEERQRGNFPDRFSGHQFPNYSSELNVNALLLGDSALYLCASSLQGKSNQPQHFGDGTRLSIL.

The chain employs TRBV18 and TRBJ1-1; D may be TRBD1 (5 bases). The CDR3 loop spans 15 amino acids. Looked up from germline, CDR1 is KGHSH and CDR2 is LQKENI. V lost 6 bases and J lost 0, with 14 bases in between. CDR3 sequence reads: CASSPAGGMNTEAFF. CDR3 nucleotides: TGTGCCAGCTCCCCAGCTGGGGGGATGAACACTGAAGCTTTCTTT.

The chain recombines TRBV11-2 with TRBJ1-2; the match to TRBD1 covers 11 bases. J lost 4 bases, V lost 1 base, and 5 bases had no gene match. Germline CDR1 is SGHAT and CDR2 is FQNNGV. There are 16 residues in the CDR3. In nucleotides, the CDR3 is TGTGCCAGCAGCTTAGCGCGGACAGGGGGCGGCTATGGCTACACCTTC. Translation: CASSLARTGGGYGYTF.

The CDR3 spells CASRTTGRWGYTF. CDR3 DNA sequence: TGTGCCAGCCGTACGACAGGGAGGTGGGGCTACACCTTC. The chain couples TRBV19 to TRBJ1-2; 7 nucleotides line up with TRBD1. CDR1 is LNHDA, CDR2 SQIVND, per germline (reference sequence). V was clipped by 9 bases and J by 8 bases; unmatched bases: 12. The CDR3 is 13 amino acids.

V usage is TRBV4-3 and J usage is TRBJ2-1, with D perhaps TRBD1 (5 bases). CDR1 and CDR2 from the germline V gene are LGHNA and YSLEER. This CDR3 contains 16 residues. V was pared by 0 bases and J by 7 bases, with 16 bases between. CDR3 region: CASSQDPNRLSNEQFF. The CDR3, as DNA: TGCGCCAGCAGCCAAGATCCCAACAGGCTAAGTAATGAGCAGTTCTTC.

This chain links TRBV9 with TRBJ2-3, with a tentative D call TRBD2 (5 bases). The CDR3 covers 15 residues. V shed 4 bases and J shed 4 bases, with 16 bases lying between them. Germline V gene lookup returns CDR1 SGDLS and CDR2 YYNGEE. CDR3 sequence: CASSRPSGGSDTQYF. The CDR3 bases are TGTGCCAGCAGCCGCCCCAGCGGAGGCTCAGATACGCAGTATTTT.

This chain connects TRBV15 to TRBJ1-4; no definite D call. Germline V gene sequence: CDR1 LNHNV, CDR2 YYDKDF (reference sequence). V was pared by 3 bases and J by 0 bases, with 5 bases between. This CDR3 contains 14 residues. DNA for the CDR3: TGTGCCACCAGCAGGGCAGCAACTAATGAAAAACTGTTTTTT. Translation gives CATSRAATNEKLFF.

This rearrangement joins TRBV28 to TRBJ2-7; D is unresolved. The V and J ends lost 4 bases and 6 bases respectively, with 10 bases between them. Per germline, CDR1 MDHEN and CDR2 SYDVKM. This CDR3 region has 12 residues. The CDR3 here is CASSSMLPEQYF. The CDR3 DNA reads as TGTGCCAGCAGTTCCATGCTTCCCGAGCAGTACTTC.

This chain links TRBV2 with TRBJ1-4, with 7 bases fitting TRBD1. In germline, CDR1 is SNHLY, CDR2 FYNNEI. Trimming at V came to 2 bases and at J to 8 bases, leaving 8 bases not matched to a gene. This CDR3 is built from 15 residues. CDR3 sequence (DNA): TGTGCCAGCAGTGAAATGGCAGGGGGTCGCGAAAAACTGTTTTTT. This gives the protein CASSEMAGGREKLFF.

CDR3 residues: CASSDRDKKSEAFF. DNA for the CDR3: TGTGCCAGCAGCGATCGGGACAAAAAGTCTGAAGCTTTCTTT. V usage is TRBV7-9 and J usage is TRBJ1-1; tentative D call: TRBD1 (6 bases). The length of the CDR3 is 14 residues. CDR1 is SEHNR and CDR2 is FQNEAQ in the germline V gene (reference sequence). With 5 bases removed from V and 6 bases from J, the gap between germline ends came to 16 bases.

The rearrangement links TRBV6-4 to TRBJ2-3, with 11 nucleotides matching TRBD2. CDR1 and CDR2 from the germline V gene are MRHNA and SNTAGT. The CDR3 runs 16 residues. J gave up 11 bases and V 4 bases, and 14 bases lay outside the gene matches. CDR3 bases: TGTGCCAGCAGTGTTTCCTTTAGCGGGGGGGCCGGGAAGCAGTATTTT. Its protein is CASSVSFSGGAGKQYF.